Listed below are T cell receptor beta chains from one sample, sequenced in a study of STAT5B mutations in CD4+ large granular lymphocyte leukemia. Measured with immunoSEQ multiplex PCR; TCRdb has only the in-frame clones, and not every one. The profile shows about 25,000 clones, 74% of them singletons. The sample taken for sequencing was CD4+ T cells from blood buffy coats. The receptor set was obtained from a human donor in good health. The CDR3 runs from the conserved cysteine through the conserved F or W. D genes are given only for firm matches. The size of a clone is reported for some rows only, either as once, few or many, or as a class for expanded clones.

d_gene	v_gene	len	abundance	j_gene	CDR3aa	CDR3nt
TRBD1	TRBV19	15	-	TRBJ2-3	CASSTGDRSSGTQYF	TGTGCCAGTAGTACCGGGGACAGATCGTCCGGTACGCAGTATTTT
-	TRBV7-9	15	-	TRBJ1-4	CASSFQGISPEKLFF	TGTGCCAGCAGCTTCCAGGGAATTTCCCCTGAAAAACTGTTTTTT
TRBD2	TRBV10-1	16	-	TRBJ2-3	CASSVGQAGDTDTQYF	TGCGCCAGCAGTGTAGGACAAGCGGGAGACACAGATACGCAGTATTTT
-	TRBV9	14	-	TRBJ1-2	CASSPRRTDYGYTF	TGTGCCAGCAGCCCCAGAAGGACAGACTATGGCTACACCTTC
TRBD2	TRBV19	15	-	TRBJ2-7	CASSMAGLGGDEQYF	TGTGCCAGTAGTATGGCCGGACTAGGAGGGGACGAGCAGTACTTC
TRBD1	TRBV19	15	-	TRBJ1-1	CASSARDRGLFGAFF	TGTGCCAGTAGTGCCCGGGACAGGGGTCTATTTGGGGCTTTCTTT
-	TRBV4-2	15	-	TRBJ1-2	CASSQRVHRGNGYTF	TGTGCCAGCAGCCAACGGGTTCACCGGGGAAATGGCTACACCTTC
TRBD2	TRBV28	15	few	TRBJ2-2	CASSFSGGGSGELFF	TGTGCCAGCAGTTTTAGCGGGGGGGGATCCGGGGAGCTGTTTTTT
-	TRBV7-9	12	medium-sized	TRBJ1-2	CASSPLTYGYTF	TGTGCCAGCAGCCCCCTGACCTATGGCTACACCTTC
TRBD1	TRBV5-1	15	few	TRBJ1-1	CASSPGTAWNTEAFF	TGCGCCAGCAGCCCCGGGACAGCCTGGAACACTGAAGCTTTCTTT
-	TRBV5-8	15	-	TRBJ2-1	CASSLVLDSYNEQFF	TGTGCCAGCAGCTTAGTTCTGGACTCCTACAATGAGCAGTTCTTC
-	TRBV6-5	14	-	TRBJ2-3	CASSYGGSTDTQYF	TGTGCCAGCAGTTATGGCGGTAGCACAGATACGCAGTATTTT
TRBD1	TRBV6-5	14	once	TRBJ1-1	CASSLRGVGTEAFF	TGTGCCAGCAGTCTCAGGGGGGTCGGCACTGAAGCTTTCTTT
TRBD2	TRBV7-2	15	few	TRBJ2-1	CASSLAGGRVGEQFF	TGTGCCAGCAGCCTAGCGGGAGGTCGTGTTGGTGAGCAGTTCTTC
TRBD1	TRBV29-1	13	-	TRBJ1-5	CSVETGSNQPQHF	TGCAGCGTGGAGACAGGGAGCAATCAGCCCCAGCATTTT